The 16 T cell receptor beta chains below all came from one sample that was sequenced in a study of blood T cell repertoires in COVID-19. Profiling relied on immunoSEQ multiplex PCR, and the TCRdb table lists in-frame clones only, not all of them. The sample gives approximately 490,000 clones, 80% to 90% of which show up once; roughly 8% is in the top ten. The sequencing input was PBMCs or T cells enriched from blood (not recorded which). The source of these receptors is a woman aged 55-69 years who had recovered from COVID-19.

The rearrangement links TRBV6-6 to TRBJ1-1; no definite D call. The ends were cut back, 6 bases at V and 0 bases at J, with 8 bases in the middle. CDR1 and CDR2 from the germline V gene are MNHNY and SVGAGI (reference sequence). This CDR3 comprises 13 residues. The DNA for the CDR3 is TGTGCCAGCAGATCATCTATGAACACTGAAGCTTTCTTT. Its translation is CASRSSMNTEAFF.

The rearrangement joins TRBV30 to TRBJ2-7; D call uncertain. Germline V gene sequence: CDR1 GTSNPN, CDR2 SVGIG (reference sequence). Trimming pared 0 bases from V and 5 bases from J, leaving 11 bases between. The CDR3 runs 13 residues. The CDR3 nucleotides are TGTGCCTGGAGTGTTGGGCAGAGTAACGAGCAGTACTTC. Its translation: CAWSVGQSNEQYF.

CDR3 sequence reads: CASSFGTGDQPQHF. CDR3 DNA: TGTGCCAGCAGTTTCGGGACAGGGGATCAGCCCCAGCATTTT. This chain uses TRBV2 with TRBJ1-5; 10 bases agree with TRBD1. The CDR3 contains 14 residues. Per germline, CDR1 SNHLY and CDR2 FYNNEI. With 5 bases clipped from V and 5 bases from J, the junction kept 3 bases outside the gene matches.

This rearrangement joins TRBV5-1 to TRBJ2-3; D is unresolved. Germline CDR1 is SGHRS and CDR2 is YFSETQ. This CDR3 spans 14 amino acids. V was clipped by 3 bases and J by 2 bases, with 10 bases between them. CDR3 DNA sequence: TGCGCCAGCAGCTCCCGGGTACCCACAGATACGCAGTATTTT. This encodes CASSSRVPTDTQYF.

This clone came up once. This sequence joins TRBV3-1 (or the pseudogene TRBV3-2) and TRBJ2-1; TRBD2 aligns across 7 bases. V was clipped by 4 bases and J by 0 bases; unmatched bases: 3. The CDR3 loop spans 15 amino acids. Germline V gene sequence: CDR1 LGHDT, CDR2 YNNKEL (reference sequence). The CDR3 protein is CASSLTGGSYNEQFF. For the CDR3, the DNA is TGTGCCAGCAGCCTTACGGGGGGCTCCTACAATGAGCAGTTCTTC.

The V gene is TRBV5-5, the J gene TRBJ2-2; TRBD1 aligns across 9 bases. The junction had 8 bases not matched to a gene; V was cut back by 4 bases and J by 4 bases. This CDR3 has 16 amino acids. CDR1 is SGHKS, CDR2 YYEKEE, per germline (reference sequence). CDR3: CASSLGQGSSTGELFF. CDR3 nucleotides: TGTGCCAGCAGCCTTGGACAGGGGTCCTCCACCGGGGAGCTGTTTTTT.

This chain uses TRBV14 with TRBJ1-5; D remains unclear. The CDR3 contains 13 residues. V lost 1 base and J lost 4, with 5 bases in between. The germline V gene has CDR1 SGHDN and CDR2 FVKESK. This CDR3 reads CASSQGVNQPQHF. The CDR3 DNA is TGTGCCAGCAGCCAAGGAGTGAATCAGCCCCAGCATTTT.

The chain has TRBV7-2 and TRBJ2-2, with a possible D match to TRBD1 (6 bases). The CDR3 extends over 16 amino acids. Per germline, CDR1 SGHTA and CDR2 FQGNSA. The V end lost 3 bases, the J end lost 3 bases, and 14 bases lay between the germline ends. The CDR3 protein is CASSLITGTYTGELFF. The CDR3 DNA follows: TGTGCCAGCAGCTTGATCACCGGGACATACACCGGGGAGCTGTTTTTT.

V usage is TRBV12-3 or TRBV12-4 and J usage is TRBJ1-2; D perhaps matches TRBD1 (5 bases). Trimming took 3 bases from V and 7 from J, leaving 12 bases between them. The length of the CDR3 is 13 residues. The CDR3 nucleotides are TGTGCCAGCAGTTTCCAGGGCTCTAGTGGCTACACCTTC. Its protein product is CASSFQGSSGYTF.

The rearrangement uses TRBV27 and TRBJ1-2; a possible D gene is TRBD1 (5 bases). This CDR3 has 13 amino acids. Germline CDR1 MNHEY, CDR2 SMNVEV (reference sequence). V lost 6 bases and J lost 3, with 11 bases in between. The CDR3 DNA reads TGTGCCAGCAGGCCGACAGCGTACTATGGCTACACCTTC. Amino acids: CASRPTAYYGYTF.

The V call is TRBV6-5, the J call TRBJ1-2; 7 bases fit TRBD1. Germline loops: CDR1 MNHEY, CDR2 SVGAGI. J lost 2 bases, V lost 7 bases, and 7 bases had no gene match. This CDR3 is 14 amino acids long. The CDR3 protein is CASKTGKRNYGYTF. The CDR3 coding sequence is TGTGCCAGCAAGACAGGGAAAAGAAACTATGGCTACACCTTC.

This sequence joins TRBV9 and TRBJ2-3; 14 positions match TRBD2. The CDR3 is 16 amino acids. Germline CDR1 SGDLS, CDR2 YYNGEE. The junction had 6 bases not matched to a gene; V was cut back by 5 bases and J by 4 bases. DNA for the CDR3: TGTGCCAGCAGTTATGGACTAGCGGGGGGTTCAGATACGCAGTATTTT. It yields the protein CASSYGLAGGSDTQYF.

The gene calls are TRBV6-5 and TRBJ1-2; weak D call: TRBD1 (5 bases). The germline V and J ends were trimmed by 5 bases and 5 bases, with 15 bases remaining between them. The V gene's germline CDR1 is MNHEY and CDR2 SVGAGI. The CDR3 is made up of 14 amino acids. CDR3 nucleotides: TGTGCCAGCAGTCGGGGGGAGGGGCCTTATGGCTACACCTTC. Its protein product is CASSRGEGPYGYTF.

V usage is TRBV30 and J usage is TRBJ2-7, with 8 bases that match TRBD1. Germline V lookup: CDR1 GTSNPN, CDR2 SVGIG (reference sequence). The CDR3 is 14 amino acids. The ends lost 3 bases at V and 2 bases at J; junction bases unmatched: 6. This CDR3 is CAWSLTGGAYEQYF. In DNA, the CDR3 is TGTGCCTGGAGCCTCACAGGGGGAGCCTACGAGCAGTACTTC.

The rearrangement uses TRBV19 and TRBJ2-1, with D possibly TRBD2 on 5 matching bases. The CDR3 has 14 amino acids. The germline gives CDR1 LNHDA, CDR2 SQIVND (reference sequence). Trimming shortened V by 5 bases and J by 4 bases, and 12 bases separated the two germline ends. CDR3 coding DNA: TGTGCCAGTAGTCCCGGACTCTTTTACAATGAGCAGTTCTTC. It encodes CASSPGLFYNEQFF.

CDR3 region: CASMDSITDTQYF. The DNA of the CDR3 is TGCGCCAGCATGGACAGCATCACAGATACGCAGTATTTT. The V gene is TRBV5-1, the J gene TRBJ2-3, with D possibly TRBD1 on 6 matching bases. The CDR3 consists of 13 residues. The V and J ends lost 6 bases and 2 bases respectively, with 10 bases between them. Germline V CDR1 and CDR2: SGHRS, YFSETQ.